The source of this T cell receptor (beta chain) is a study of control samples from healthy donors and cancer patients (TCRdb year 2020). Notes on this clone: The specificity of this receptor is unknown. Within one base of it there is no much larger clone, and no base qualities were kept.

From cysteine to phenylalanine, the CDR3 is 12 amino acids long. Only CDR3 DNA is held: 36 bases, read in frame from base 1. The library was produced with the immunoSEQ multiplex PCR assay. The table was pulled from immuneACCESS by TCRdb, which kept in-frame rearrangements only. Such tables lose some clones; where checked, under half of the loss comes from unresolved V genes, and the rest has no known cause. The sample table shows 74,000 or so clones, and approximately 91% are seen once. Together, the top ten hold approximately 7.2% of the sample. The rearranged segments are TRBV21-1 and TRBJ2-5; TRBD1 is the table's D call and was not checked against the DNA. TRBV21-1 is a pseudogene segment. Material for sequencing was blood. This sequence was found in a man between 50 and 59 years old in good health. The bases read TGTGCCAGCAGCGTGGGCCGGGAGACCCAGTACTTC. It translates to CASSVGRETQYF.